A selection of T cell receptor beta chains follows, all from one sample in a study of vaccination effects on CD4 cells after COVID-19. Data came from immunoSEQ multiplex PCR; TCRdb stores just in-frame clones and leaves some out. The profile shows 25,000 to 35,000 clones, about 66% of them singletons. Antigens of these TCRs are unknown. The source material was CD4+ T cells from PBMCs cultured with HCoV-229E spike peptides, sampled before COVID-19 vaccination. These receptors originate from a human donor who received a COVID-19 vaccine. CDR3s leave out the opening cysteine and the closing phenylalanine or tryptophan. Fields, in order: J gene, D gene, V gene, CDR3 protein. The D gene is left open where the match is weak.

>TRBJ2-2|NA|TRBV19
ASNPTVMTGELF
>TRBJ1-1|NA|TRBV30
AWGVGEAF
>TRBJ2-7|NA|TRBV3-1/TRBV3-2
ASSQELTALSYEQY
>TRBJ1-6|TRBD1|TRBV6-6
ASSNPGQGSSPLH
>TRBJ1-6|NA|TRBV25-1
ASSEQPYNSPLH
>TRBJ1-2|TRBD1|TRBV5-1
ASSPQPGQGVNGYT
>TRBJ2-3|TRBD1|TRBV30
AWDIGTGTTDTQY
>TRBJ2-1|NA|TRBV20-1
SASSTGNNEQF
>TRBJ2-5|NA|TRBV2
ASSEAGTSSKTQY
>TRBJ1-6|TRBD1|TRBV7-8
ASSWDRYNSPLH
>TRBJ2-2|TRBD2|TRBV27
ASSSSGGRLNTGELF
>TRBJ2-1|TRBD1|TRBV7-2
ASSFDTGTGGNEQF
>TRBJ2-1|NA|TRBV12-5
ASGLRGAGDEQF
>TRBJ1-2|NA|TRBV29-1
SAGSGGANYGYT
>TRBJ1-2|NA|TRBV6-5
ASRATAYGYT
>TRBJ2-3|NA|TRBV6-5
ASRMSTDTQY
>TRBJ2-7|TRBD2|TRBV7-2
ASSFTLGTRNFSYEQY
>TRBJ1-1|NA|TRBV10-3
AVRGLDTEAF
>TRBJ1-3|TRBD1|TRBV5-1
ASSPGQGSSGNTIY
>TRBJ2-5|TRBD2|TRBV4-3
ASSQGTRETQY